These 24 T cell receptor beta chains were all obtained from the same sample, sequenced in a study of cytomegalovirus exposure and HLA in healthy donors. The study ran its PCR with 60 Vbeta and 13 Jbeta primers. Sequencing was performed with immunoSEQ multiplex PCR; in TCRdb, only in-frame clones are kept and a portion is missing. Here the sample spans around 150,000 clones, roughly 76% being singletons. The material sequenced was PBMCs. These receptors were obtained from a woman between 45 and 60 years old in good health and CMV-seronegative.

The chain employs TRBV12-5 and TRBJ2-2; TRBD2 aligns across 13 bases. Germline CDR1 and CDR2: LGHNT and FRNRAP. V lost 5 bases and J lost 7; bases outside the gene matches: 10. The CDR3 has 17 residues. CDR3 in DNA: TGTGCTAGTGGTCGGACTAGCGGGGGCCTCGATTACGGGGAGCTGTTTTTT. It is translated as CASGRTSGGLDYGELFF.

This chain links TRBV7-9 with TRBJ2-3; D is perhaps TRBD2 (5 bases). With 5 bases removed from V and 4 bases from J, the gap between germline ends came to 7 bases. The germline V gene has CDR1 SEHNR and CDR2 FQNEAQ (reference sequence). The CDR3 spans 12 residues. The CDR3 loop reads CASSPGADTQYF. The DNA of the CDR3 is TGTGCCAGCAGCCCCGGGGCAGATACGCAGTATTTT.

The chain couples TRBV27 to TRBJ2-6; a possible D gene is TRBD1 (5 bases). CDR3 length: 16 amino acids. The germline V gene encodes CDR1 MNHEY and CDR2 SMNVEV (reference sequence). Trimming cost V 0 bases and J 3 bases, with 9 bases left between them. CDR3 amino acids: CASSLSSGFGANVLTF. CDR3 bases: TGTGCCAGCAGTTTATCTTCAGGGTTTGGGGCCAACGTCCTGACTTTC.

The chain couples TRBV7-2 to TRBJ1-1; 9 bases agree with TRBD1. This CDR3 contains 16 residues. Trimming took 5 bases from V and 4 from J; bases not matched to a gene: 11. Germline CDR1 reads SGHTA; CDR2 reads FQGNSA. Here the CDR3 DNA reads TGTGCCAGCAGCCCGTCGACAGGGGGTTGGGGCACTGAAGCTTTCTTT. As protein: CASSPSTGGWGTEAFF.

The chain links TRBV5-6 to TRBJ2-1; D is undetermined. The CDR3 has 12 amino acids. The V and J ends lost 1 base and 7 bases respectively, with 6 bases between them. The germline V gene encodes CDR1 SGHDT and CDR2 YYEEEE. The chain's CDR3 is CASSLQINEQFF. The DNA for the CDR3 is TGTGCCAGCAGCTTGCAGATTAATGAGCAGTTCTTC.

This chain links TRBV4-3 with TRBJ2-3; no clear D. V was trimmed by 1 base and J by 2 bases, leaving 10 bases between them. Germline V gives CDR1 LGHNA, CDR2 YSLEER. The CDR3 length is 15 residues. CDR3 residues: CASSQAQFITDTQYF. The CDR3 DNA reads as TGCGCCAGCAGCCAAGCCCAATTCATCACAGATACGCAGTATTTT.

The chain joins TRBV5-1 to TRBJ2-2, with a weak D call TRBD1 (6 bases). The V and J ends lost 5 bases and 7 bases respectively, with 12 bases between them. CDR1 SGHRS and CDR2 YFSETQ come from the germline V gene. The CDR3 runs 13 residues. As DNA, the CDR3 is TGCGCCAGCAGTAACAGGGTAGACGGGGAGCTGTTTTTT. Amino acids: CASSNRVDGELFF.

V and J are TRBV4-2 and TRBJ1-5, with a tentative D call TRBD1 (6 bases). Germline loops: CDR1 LGHNA, CDR2 YNFKEQ. Deletions cut 2 bases from V and 5 bases from J, with 16 bases between. The CDR3 is 16 residues long. The CDR3 protein is CASSQRGQTGDQPQHF. As DNA, the CDR3 is TGTGCCAGCAGCCAAAGGGGCCAGACAGGTGATCAGCCCCAGCATTTT.

The V gene is TRBV19, the J gene TRBJ1-1; D is unresolved. Trimming shortened V by 3 bases and J by 0 bases, and 8 bases separated the two germline ends. Germline V CDR1 and CDR2: LNHDA, SQIVND (reference sequence). The CDR3 runs to 14 residues. In DNA, the CDR3 is TGTGCCAGTAGTATTTTTAGCATGAACACTGAAGCTTTCTTT. This sequence encodes CASSIFSMNTEAFF.

The chain is built from TRBV19 and TRBJ1-2, with 9 bases that match TRBD1. The V segment lost 5 bases and the J segment 7 bases; nucleotides outside the gene matches: 8. CDR3 length: 14 residues. Germline V lookup: CDR1 LNHDA, CDR2 SQIVND (reference sequence). CDR3 coding DNA: TGTGCCAGTAGTCCCGGCGGACAGGGGTCTGGCTACACCTTC. This sequence encodes CASSPGGQGSGYTF. Combining the CDR3 with reference TRBV19 and TRBJ1-2 gives the whole variable domain DGGITQSPKYLFRKEGQNVTLSCEQNLNHDAMYWYRQDPGQGLRLIYYSQIVNDFQKGDIAEGYSVSREKKESFPLTVTSAQKNPTAFYLCASSPGGQGSGYTFGSGTRLTVV.

The CDR3: CASSISRTNEKLFF. In nucleotides, the CDR3 is TGTGCCAGTAGTATATCACGGACTAATGAAAAACTGTTTTTT. The V call is TRBV19, the J call TRBJ1-4, with D unresolved. Trimming took 2 bases from V and 2 from J, leaving 6 bases between them. The CDR3 is 14 residues long. CDR1 is LNHDA, CDR2 SQIVND, per germline (reference sequence).

CDR3 coding DNA: TGTGCCAGCAGCACTGGACTAGCGGGATCTAGCACAGATACGCAGTATTTT. It codes for CASSTGLAGSSTDTQYF. J is TRBJ2-3 and V is TRBV5-8; 12 bases match TRBD2. CDR1 is SGHTS and CDR2 is YDEGEE in the germline V gene. The CDR3 is made up of 17 amino acids. V trimming: 4 bases; J trimming: 0 bases; junction bases outside the gene matches: 6. The whole variable domain, filled in from reference TRBV5-8 and TRBJ2-3, reads EAGVTQSPTHLIKTRGQQATLRCSPISGHTSVYWYQQALGLGLQFLLWYDEGEERNRGNFPPRFSGRQFPNYSSELNVNALELEDSALYLCASSTGLAGSSTDTQYFGPGTRLTVL.

The genes are TRBV18 and TRBJ2-7; 9 bases are shared with TRBD2. The CDR3 runs to 15 residues. Unmatched junction bases numbered 7, after V lost 2 bases and J lost 5 bases. Looked up from germline, CDR1 is KGHSH and CDR2 is LQKENI. Here the CDR3 reads CASSPATSGRNEQYF. The CDR3 DNA reads as TGTGCCAGCTCACCAGCTACTAGCGGGCGGAACGAGCAGTACTTC. Full variable domain (outside the CDR3, taken from reference TRBV18 and TRBJ2-7): NAGVMQNPRHLVRRRGQEARLRCSPMKGHSHVYWYRQLPEEGLKFMVYLQKENIIDESGMPKERFSAEFPKEGPSILRIQQVVRGDSAAYFCASSPATSGRNEQYFGPGTRLTVT.

This sequence joins TRBV7-8 and TRBJ2-1; D is possibly TRBD1 (6 bases). Germline V lookup: CDR1 SGHVS, CDR2 FQNEAQ. Trimming cost V 4 bases and J 7 bases, with 17 bases left between them. The CDR3 has 15 amino acids. The CDR3 region is CASSYNRERRNEQFF. Written as DNA, the CDR3 is TGTGCCAGCAGCTATAACAGGGAGAGAAGGAATGAGCAGTTCTTC.

This chain joins TRBV27 and TRBJ2-3; possible D gene TRBD2, 6 bases. Trimming shortened V by 4 bases and J by 5 bases, and 10 bases separated the two germline ends. The germline V gene has CDR1 MNHEY and CDR2 SMNVEV (reference sequence). The CDR3 length is 13 residues. CDR3 protein: CASSYAGGDTQYF. Here the CDR3 DNA reads TGTGCCAGCAGTTATGCCGGGGGAGATACGCAGTATTTT.

This clone is a singleton in its sample. The chain recombines TRBV7-3 with TRBJ2-3; 10 nucleotides align to TRBD2. With V trimmed by 5 bases and J by 2 bases, 4 bases remained unmatched. Germline V CDR1 and CDR2: SGHTA, FQGTGA. The CDR3 extends over 15 amino acids. CDR3 DNA: TGTGCCAGCAGCCTAGCGGGGGCGTACACAGATACGCAGTATTTT. It yields the protein CASSLAGAYTDTQYF.

The chain couples TRBV6-1 to TRBJ1-2; 9 bases line up with TRBD1. This CDR3 has 15 amino acids. Looked up from germline, CDR1 is MNHNS and CDR2 is SASEGT. Trimming cost V 8 bases and J 0 bases; bases outside gene matches: 7. CDR3 in amino acids: CASADRGASNYGYTF. CDR3 nucleotides: TGTGCCAGCGCAGACAGGGGGGCATCTAACTATGGCTACACCTTC.

This clone is a singleton in its sample. The genes are TRBV27 and TRBJ2-2, with 10 bases identical to TRBD1. The CDR3 runs 18 residues. In germline, CDR1 is MNHEY, CDR2 SMNVEV (reference sequence). Trimming removed 7 bases from V and 0 bases from J; junction bases left unmatched: 11. The CDR3 nucleotides are TGTGCCAGCACCCATAGTAGGGACAGGGGACCGAACACCGGGGAGCTGTTTTTT. It translates to CASTHSRDRGPNTGELFF.

This chain connects TRBV19 to TRBJ2-3, with 7 nucleotides matching TRBD1. The germline CDR1 and CDR2 sequences are LNHDA and SQIVND (reference sequence). CDR3 length: 14 amino acids. The V gene end was trimmed by 5 bases and the J gene end by 1 base; junction bases not matched to a gene: 3. The CDR3 spells CASSRQGGTDTQYF. CDR3 nucleotides: TGTGCCAGTAGTCGGCAGGGGGGCACAGATACGCAGTATTTT.

This chain uses TRBV5-1 with TRBJ1-4; D perhaps matches TRBD1 (6 bases). The CDR3 length is 16 residues. Per germline, CDR1 SGHRS and CDR2 YFSETQ. V was clipped by 0 bases and J by 3 bases, with 12 bases between them. Written as DNA, the CDR3 is TGCGCCAGCAGCTTGGCCTGGCGGGGGCCTAATGAAAAACTGTTTTTT. Translation gives CASSLAWRGPNEKLFF.

The CDR3 loop reads CASSVGRGVTNTEAFF. CDR3 bases: TGCGCCAGCAGCGTAGGTCGCGGGGTGACGAACACTGAAGCTTTCTTT. The chain has TRBV5-1 and TRBJ1-1; no clear D gene. V was shortened by 4 bases and J by 1 base, with 17 bases between the two germline ends. The CDR3 runs to 16 residues. The V gene's germline CDR1 is SGHRS and CDR2 YFSETQ.

The rearrangement links TRBV7-9 to TRBJ1-4; 8 bases align to TRBD1. Trimming took 5 bases from V and 5 from J; bases not matched to a gene: 4. The germline V gene encodes CDR1 SEHNR and CDR2 FQNEAQ (reference sequence). CDR3 length: 14 amino acids. CDR3 loop: CASSLRTGNEKLFF. Here the CDR3 DNA reads TGTGCCAGCAGCCTTCGGACAGGGAATGAAAAACTGTTTTTT.

This chain joins TRBV10-2 and TRBJ2-1; D not certain. The CDR3 runs 14 residues. Between the trimmed V and J ends, which lost 0 bases and 3 bases, there was a span of 6 bases. Germline assignment: CDR1 WSHSY and CDR2 SAAADI. The CDR3 nucleotides read TGCGCCAGCAGTGAGTCGAACTACTACAATGAGCAGTTCTTC. This sequence encodes CASSESNYYNEQFF.

The chain links TRBV19 to TRBJ1-5; unclear D gene. Trimming shortened V by 6 bases and J by 6 bases, and 15 bases separated the two germline ends. This CDR3 is 14 amino acids long. The germline gives CDR1 LNHDA, CDR2 SQIVND (reference sequence). The CDR3 sequence is CASSSERSSQPQHF. The CDR3 DNA reads as TGTGCCAGTAGCTCGGAGAGGAGTAGTCAGCCCCAGCATTTT.